One and the same sample provided the 32 T cell receptor beta chains below, sequenced in a study of OX40 agonist ivuxolimab in advanced cancers. Libraries were prepared by immunoSEQ multiplex PCR; TCRdb keeps only in-frame clonotypes and omits some of them. The repertoire has around 76,000 clones, more than 80% of them found once; the top ten carry more than 8.5%. The sequencing here drew on CD4+ or CD8+ T cells sorted from blood, taken in a trial of the OX40 agonist ivuxolimab. The receptor source for this set is an adult with an advanced solid tumor such as melanoma, head and neck, liver or kidney cancer.

V and J are TRBV5-6 and TRBJ2-5, with 9 bases aligning to TRBD2. The J call may be mistaken, given a closer DNA end match to TRBJ2-7. The germline V gene has CDR1 SGHDT and CDR2 YYEEEE. CDR3 size: 16 residues. CDR3 sequence: CASSLFGGGAPAEQYF. CDR3 DNA sequence: TGTGCCAGCAGCTTGTTTGGCGGGGGGGCCCCCGCCGAGCAGTACTTC.

The chain is built from TRBV9 and TRBJ1-3; TRBD1 might be the D (5 bases). The CDR3 spans 17 residues. CDR1 is SGDLS, CDR2 YYNGEE, per germline. The germline V and J ends were trimmed by 3 bases and 2 bases, with 18 bases remaining between them. In nucleotides, the CDR3 is TGTGCCAGCAGCGCGGATCTTGGGGCGACGACTGGAAACACCATATATTTT. It translates to CASSADLGATTGNTIYF.

This clone has a handful of counts. This chain joins TRBV7-9 and TRBJ2-3; D perhaps matches TRBD2 (6 bases). The V and J ends lost 0 bases and 5 bases respectively, with 6 bases between them. From germline, CDR1 is SEHNR and CDR2 FQNEAQ (reference sequence). The CDR3 is 13 amino acids. The CDR3 reads CASSLAGGDTQYF. DNA of the CDR3: TGTGCCAGCAGCTTAGCGGGAGGAGATACGCAGTATTTT. Using reference TRBV7-9 and TRBJ2-3 for the parts outside the CDR3, the full variable domain is DTGVSQNPRHKITKRGQNVTFRCDPISEHNRLYWYRQTLGQGPEFLTYFQNEAQLEKSRLLSDRFSAERPKGSFSTLEIQRTEQGDSAMYLCASSLAGGDTQYFGPGTRLTVL.

The sample holds one count of this clone. The chain combines TRBV5-1 with TRBJ1-1; tentative D call: TRBD1 (6 bases). CDR1 and CDR2 (germline): SGHRS, YFSETQ. This CDR3 comprises 14 residues. The V gene lost 3 bases and the J gene lost 1 base, with 10 bases spanning the gap. The CDR3 loop reads CASSSPRGNTEAFF. CDR3 bases: TGCGCCAGCAGCTCCCCCAGGGGGAACACTGAAGCTTTCTTT.

Of note for this clone: The sample contains more than one DNA sequence encoding this CDR3. The rearrangement uses TRBV5-1 and TRBJ2-5, with 8 bases aligning to TRBD1. With 0 bases clipped from V and 5 bases from J, the junction kept 3 bases outside the gene matches. Germline V gene lookup returns CDR1 SGHRS and CDR2 YFSETQ. The CDR3 spans 14 residues. The CDR3: CASSLATGVETQYF. The CDR3 nucleotides are TGCGCCAGCAGCTTGGCGACAGGGGTGGAGACCCAGTACTTC.

Only one count was recorded for this clone. This sequence joins TRBV2 and TRBJ1-4; D unclear. Germline V gene lookup returns CDR1 SNHLY and CDR2 FYNNEI. V was cut by 5 bases and J by 13 bases, with 11 bases left in between. This CDR3 spans 11 amino acids. The CDR3 loop is CASSPGSGLFF. In DNA, the CDR3 is TGTGCCAGCAGTCCGGGATCCGGACTGTTTTTT.

The chain employs TRBV28 and TRBJ2-7; no clear D. The CDR3 is 12 residues long. V was clipped by 4 bases and J by 4 bases, with 8 bases between them. The germline V gene has CDR1 MDHEN and CDR2 SYDVKM. The CDR3 loop is CASSSPQYEQYF. Written as DNA, the CDR3 is TGTGCCAGCAGTTCCCCCCAATACGAGCAGTACTTC.

CDR3 coding DNA: TGTGCCAGCAGAGCCGGGACAGGGGCCAAGGAAGCTTTCTTT. This sequence encodes CASRAGTGAKEAFF. The chain couples TRBV2 to TRBJ1-1; 10 bases match TRBD1. This CDR3 spans 14 amino acids. V lost 6 bases and J lost 8; bases outside the gene matches: 9. From germline, CDR1 is SNHLY and CDR2 FYNNEI.

The chain joins TRBV28 to TRBJ1-5; D unclear. The ends were cut back, 5 bases at V and 3 bases at J, with 11 bases in the middle. CDR3 length: 14 residues. Per the germline V gene, CDR1 is MDHEN and CDR2 is SYDVKM. CDR3 sequence reads: CASSEMTDNQPQHF. The CDR3 DNA sequence: TGTGCCAGCAGTGAAATGACGGACAATCAGCCCCAGCATTTT.

V gene TRBV7-8 combines with J gene TRBJ2-5; D is possibly TRBD1 (6 bases). The length of the CDR3 is 15 residues. Trimming cost V 0 bases and J 4 bases, with 12 bases left between them. CDR1 is SGHVS, CDR2 FQNEAQ, per germline. The CDR3: CASSLAWGRPETQYF. The CDR3 nucleotides read TGTGCCAGCAGCTTAGCATGGGGGCGGCCAGAGACCCAGTACTTC.

The CDR3 DNA sequence: TGTGCCAGCAGCTCGTTACAGGGAGGGGATCAGCCCCAGCATTTT. It codes for CASSSLQGGDQPQHF. V usage is TRBV7-8 and J usage is TRBJ1-5; weak D call: TRBD1 (6 bases). Germline assignment: CDR1 SGHVS and CDR2 FQNEAQ. V dropped 4 bases and J dropped 5 bases, with 15 bases sitting between them. CDR3 length: 15 residues.

This chain joins TRBV6-4 and TRBJ2-1; 10 bases map to TRBD2. This CDR3 is 15 amino acids long. Germline assignment: CDR1 MRHNA and CDR2 SNTAGT. Trimming at V came to 0 bases and at J to 6 bases, leaving 2 bases not matched to a gene. Here the CDR3 reads CASSDSGLAVNEQFF. The CDR3 bases are TGTGCCAGCAGTGACTCTGGACTAGCGGTCAATGAGCAGTTCTTC.

The chain uses TRBV2 and TRBJ2-3, with no clear D. V was shortened by 3 bases and J by 7 bases, with 14 bases between the two germline ends. The CDR3 spans 14 residues. Per germline, CDR1 SNHLY and CDR2 FYNNEI. This CDR3 reads CASSDGGPTNTQYF. The CDR3 DNA reads TGTGCCAGCAGTGATGGCGGACCGACGAATACGCAGTATTTT.

Comment on this clone: Other nucleotide sequences from this sample produce the same CDR3. The chain links TRBV9 to TRBJ2-2; D possibly corresponds to TRBD2 (5 bases). This CDR3 comprises 16 residues. Germline loops: CDR1 SGDLS, CDR2 YYNGEE. Trimming left V 4 bases short and J 6 bases short, with 19 bases between. The CDR3 here is CASSIRGADLPGELFF. CDR3 sequence (DNA): TGTGCCAGCAGCATCCGGGGAGCGGACCTCCCCGGGGAGCTGTTTTTT.

The chain uses TRBV6-5 and TRBJ2-5; the D call may be TRBD1 or TRBD2 (5 bases each). The end of the DNA aligns better with TRBJ2-7, so the J call may be wrong. The CDR3 length is 15 residues. Germline CDR1 reads MNHEY; CDR2 reads SVGAGI. The chain's CDR3 is CASSYSGTDQYEQYF. The CDR3 DNA is TGTGCCAGCAGTTACTCAGGGACCGATCAATACGAGCAGTACTTC.

The V and J genes are TRBV5-6 and TRBJ2-3; D ambiguous. The CDR3 has 13 amino acids. Trimming cost V 1 base and J 6 bases, with 9 bases left between them. CDR1 SGHDT and CDR2 YYEEEE come from the germline V gene. The CDR3 here is CASSLSPMDTQYF. The CDR3 bases are TGTGCCAGCAGCTTGTCTCCCATGGATACGCAGTATTTT.

Note on this clone: The sample carries other DNA sequences with the same CDR3. The chain employs TRBV5-1 and TRBJ1-1; D is unresolved. This CDR3 is built from 13 residues. Trimming took off 3 bases at V and 1 base at J, with 7 bases between the two ends. Germline V gene data show CDR1 as SGHRS and CDR2 as YFSETQ. CDR3 loop: CASSSRGNTEAFF. DNA of the CDR3: TGCGCCAGCAGCTCAAGAGGGAACACTGAAGCTTTCTTT.

The chain carries TRBV5-1 and TRBJ1-1, with D possibly being TRBD1 (6 bases). Deletions cut 2 bases from V and 5 bases from J, with 22 bases between. CDR1 is SGHRS and CDR2 is YFSETQ in the germline V gene. The CDR3 spans 17 residues. The CDR3 reads CASSFGPGAGGVTEAFF. The DNA for the CDR3 is TGCGCCAGCAGCTTTGGACCAGGGGCCGGGGGGGTGACTGAAGCTTTCTTT.

The chain couples TRBV28 to TRBJ2-1; 7 bases are a match to TRBD1. CDR1 MDHEN and CDR2 SYDVKM come from the germline V gene. The CDR3 runs 17 residues. With V trimmed by 8 bases and J by 4 bases, 17 bases remained unmatched. The CDR3 nucleotides are TGTGCCAGCCTAAACCCTAAAAGGGGGCCGGGTTACAATGAGCAGTTCTTC. As protein: CASLNPKRGPGYNEQFF.

This clone came up a few times. The rearrangement uses TRBV28 and TRBJ1-3; maybe TRBD1 (5 bases). The germline V and J ends were trimmed by 8 bases and 4 bases, with 15 bases remaining between them. From germline, CDR1 is MDHEN and CDR2 SYDVKM. The CDR3 is 14 amino acids. In nucleotides, the CDR3 is TGTGCCAGCTGGATAAGGGGAGCAGGAAACACCATATATTTT. Encoded protein: CASWIRGAGNTIYF.

The rearrangement joins TRBV29-1 to TRBJ2-7, with D tentatively TRBD1 (6 bases). CDR3 length: 15 residues. Germline V CDR1 and CDR2: SQVTM, ANQGSEA. The ends were cut back, 3 bases at V and 1 base at J, with 16 bases in the middle. The CDR3 loop reads CSVESEQGPSYEQYF. The CDR3 DNA sequence: TGCAGCGTTGAGAGTGAGCAGGGGCCTTCCTACGAGCAGTACTTC.

The rearrangement links TRBV7-9 to TRBJ2-1; D not certain. Per germline, CDR1 SEHNR and CDR2 FQNEAQ (reference sequence). V lost 5 bases and J lost 9, with 8 bases in between. This CDR3 has 11 amino acids. The CDR3, as DNA: TGTGCCAGCAGCCAGTCGCCTGAGCAGTTCTTC. Protein sequence: CASSQSPEQFF.

Points on this clone: A much larger clone is a single base away; this may be a read error. The sample has other DNA sequences that encode this CDR3 too. V is TRBV19 and J is TRBJ2-6; D is tentatively TRBD1 or TRBD2 (5 bases each). Trimming shortened V by 9 bases and J by 3 bases, and 24 bases separated the two germline ends. CDR1 and CDR2 from the germline V gene are LNHDA and SQIVND (reference sequence). The CDR3 loop spans 18 amino acids. The CDR3 loop is CASNDPGQAFNGANVLTF. In nucleotides, the CDR3 is TGTGCCAGCAATGATCCGGGGCAGGCGTTCAATGGGGCCAACGTCCTGACTTTC.

CDR3 region: CASSLARDGPYEQYF. The CDR3 nucleotides read TGTGCCAGCAGCTTAGCGAGAGACGGTCCCTACGAGCAGTACTTC. The chain recombines TRBV7-8 with TRBJ2-7; D is ambiguous. Looked up from germline, CDR1 is SGHVS and CDR2 is FQNEAQ. The CDR3 has 15 amino acids. V was trimmed by 0 bases and J by 2 bases, leaving 11 bases between them.

CDR3 sequence: CASSVESTDTQYF. The CDR3 DNA follows: TGTGCCAGCAGTGTGGAGAGCACAGATACGCAGTATTTT. The J gene is TRBJ2-3, the V gene TRBV6-4; D unresolved. CDR3 length equals 13 residues. Trimming left V 4 bases short and J 0 bases short, with 5 bases between. Germline-derived CDR1 and CDR2 are MRHNA and SNTAGT.

The chain joins TRBV7-9 to TRBJ2-2; 9 nucleotides match TRBD1. V lost 11 bases to trimming and J lost 5 bases; unmatched junction nucleotides: 9. Germline values: CDR1 SEHNR, CDR2 FQNEAQ (reference sequence). The CDR3 totals 14 residues. CDR3 DNA sequence: TGTGCCTTAGTACAGGGGGCCGGAACCGGGGAGCTGTTTTTT. It translates to CALVQGAGTGELFF.

With regard to this clone: One junction end does not reproduce the germline sequence, and a read error may be involved. The V gene is TRBV7-7, the J gene TRBJ2-2, with unresolved D. The CDR3 length is 13 residues. Per the germline V gene, CDR1 is SSHAT and CDR2 is FNYEAQ (reference sequence). CDR3 in amino acids: CASSQIPTGELFF. Here the CDR3 DNA reads TGTGCTAGCAGCCAAATACCCACCGGGGAGCTGTTTTTT. The variable domain in full, completed from reference TRBV7-7 and TRBJ2-2, reads GAGVSQSPRYKVTKRGQDVTLRCDPISSHATLYWYQQALGQGPEFLTYFNYEAQPDKSGLPSDRFSAERPEGSISTLTIQRTEQRDSAMYRCASSQIPTGELFFGEGSRLTVL.

The CDR3 nucleotides read TGCGCCAGCAGCTTGGGTTCCTACAATGAGCAGTTCTTC. This translates into CASSLGSYNEQFF. This chain links TRBV5-1 with TRBJ2-1; D gene ambiguous. Between the trimmed V and J ends, which lost 0 bases and 1 base, there was a span of 2 bases. The CDR3 extends over 13 amino acids. CDR1 and CDR2 (germline): SGHRS, YFSETQ.

The J gene is TRBJ1-1, the V gene TRBV29-1; 7 bases match TRBD1. J lost 0 bases, V lost 6 bases, and 10 bases had no gene match. Germline CDR1 reads SQVTM; CDR2 reads ANQGSEA. This CDR3 has 15 residues. The CDR3 is CSVGNTQGMNTEAFF. The DNA of the CDR3 is TGCAGCGTAGGAAACACACAGGGGATGAACACTGAAGCTTTCTTT. The variable domain in full, completed from reference TRBV29-1 and TRBJ1-1, reads SAVISQKPSRDICQRGTSLTIQCQVDSQVTMMFWYRQQPGQSLTLIATANQGSEATYESGFVIDKFPISRPNLTFSTLTVSNMSPEDSSIYLCSVGNTQGMNTEAFFGQGTRLTVV.

This chain links TRBV6-5 with TRBJ2-7; 9 bases line up with TRBD1. The V gene's germline CDR1 is MNHEY and CDR2 SVGAGI. The CDR3 loop spans 16 amino acids. Trimming took 0 bases from V and 2 from J; bases not matched to a gene: 5. For the CDR3, the DNA is TGTGCCAGCAGTTACTCTACAGGGGGCAGGACCTACGAGCAGTACTTC. Protein: CASSYSTGGRTYEQYF.

The chain is built from TRBV2 and TRBJ1-6, with D hard to call. The V gene's germline CDR1 is SNHLY and CDR2 FYNNEI. The CDR3 loop spans 15 amino acids. V lost 2 bases to trimming and J lost 0 bases, with 5 bases between them. The CDR3 spells CASSEYNSYNSPLHF. The CDR3 nucleotides are TGTGCCAGCAGTGAATACAACTCCTATAATTCACCCCTCCACTTT. Full variable domain (remainder filled in from reference TRBV2 and TRBJ1-6): EPEVTQTPSHQVTQMGQEVILRCVPISNHLYFYWYRQILGQKVEFLVSFYNNEISEKSEIFDDQFSVERPDGSNFTLKIRSTKLEDSAMYFCASSEYNSYNSPLHFGNGTRLTVT.

The chain carries TRBV5-1 and TRBJ2-1, with D possibly TRBD2 on 5 matching bases. Germline V gene sequence: CDR1 SGHRS, CDR2 YFSETQ. The CDR3 totals 15 residues. The germline V and J ends were trimmed by 0 bases and 5 bases, with 12 bases remaining between them. Here the CDR3 reads CASSLGGSKNNEQFF. CDR3 nucleotide sequence: TGCGCCAGCAGCTTGGGAGGGTCTAAAAACAATGAGCAGTTCTTC.